This is a list of T cell receptor beta chains from one sample in a study of cytomegalovirus exposure and HLA in healthy donors. Here immunoSEQ multiplex PCR was the method, and the copy in TCRdb shows in-frame clones only, minus some. The data hold about 160,000 clones, with roughly 88% observed a single time. What was sequenced was PBMCs. Source of these receptors: a man aged 50 or older in good health and CMV-seropositive. Each CDR3 is given with its conserved first and last residue. Fields, in order: J gene, V gene, CDR3 length, clone size, D gene, CDR3 protein, CDR3 DNA. The D gene is left open where the match is weak. Size values are once, few and many counts, or a class for expanded clones, and some rows have none.

>TRBJ1-6|TRBV6-5|16|-|TRBD1
CASSYSGQKYNSPLHF
TGTGCCAGCAGTTACTCGGGACAGAAATATAATTCACCCCTCCACTTT
>TRBJ2-1|TRBV7-8|15|-|TRBD2
CASSFGTSGNNEQFF
TGTGCCAGCAGCTTCGGGACTAGCGGGAATAATGAGCAGTTCTTC
>TRBJ2-3|TRBV19|16|-|TRBD1
CASSSGTGVLTDTQYF
TGTGCCAGTAGTTCCGGGACAGGGGTCCTCACAGATACGCAGTATTTT
>TRBJ2-5|TRBV19|15|-|-
CASSPRGNSGETQYF
TGTGCCAGTAGTCCCCGGGGGAATTCCGGGGAGACCCAGTACTTC
>TRBJ2-5|TRBV11-2|16|once|-
CASSLDQRAYQETQYF
TGTGCCAGCAGCTTAGATCAGCGGGCGTACCAAGAGACCCAGTACTTC
>TRBJ2-3|TRBV13|19|-|TRBD2
CASSRIGGTTSTLPDTQYF
TGTGCCAGCAGCCGTATCGGCGGGACTACCTCAACCCTCCCAGATACGCAGTATTTT
>TRBJ1-1|TRBV7-9|12|few|-
CASSLASTEAFF
TGTGCCAGCAGCTTAGCGTCGACTGAAGCTTTCTTT
>TRBJ2-6|TRBV5-4|16|-|TRBD1
CASSADRAFGANVLTF
TGTGCCAGCAGCGCCGACAGGGCGTTCGGGGCCAACGTCCTGACTTTC
>TRBJ2-2|TRBV11-2|15|-|TRBD2
CASSRTSGFTGELFF
TGTGCCAGCAGCCGGACTAGCGGCTTCACCGGGGAGCTGTTTTTT
>TRBJ2-6|TRBV2|15|-|-
CASQGGSSGANVLTF
TGTGCCAGTCAAGGCGGAAGCTCTGGGGCCAACGTCCTGACTTTC
>TRBJ2-1|TRBV9|15|-|-
CASSVDEGAYNEQFF
TGTGCCAGCAGCGTAGATGAAGGGGCTTACAATGAGCAGTTCTTC
>TRBJ1-1|TRBV9|16|few|-
CASSVVAGGVNTEAFF
TGTGCCAGCAGCGTAGTCGCTGGGGGGGTGAACACTGAAGCTTTCTTT
>TRBJ1-1|TRBV6-1|14|-|-
CASSIQGSVTEAFF
TGTGCCAGCAGTATACAGGGTTCGGTCACTGAAGCTTTCTTT
>TRBJ2-2|TRBV15|15|-|TRBD2
CATSPAGGPTGELFF
TGTGCCACCAGCCCAGCGGGAGGGCCGACCGGGGAGCTGTTTTTT
>TRBJ1-6|TRBV7-8|14|-|TRBD1
CATQGEGPNSPLHF
TGTGCCACCCAGGGGGAAGGACCCAATTCACCCCTCCACTTT
>TRBJ2-1|TRBV9|14|-|TRBD2
CASSGSGGGFEQFF
TGTGCCAGCAGCGGGAGCGGGGGGGGATTTGAGCAGTTCTTC
>TRBJ2-1|TRBV19|15|few|TRBD1
CASTKGGTGAGEQFF
TGTGCCTCGACGAAAGGGGGGACAGGGGCAGGTGAGCAGTTCTTC
>TRBJ2-1|TRBV11-3|12|-|-
CASSFSYNEQFF
TGTGCCAGCAGCTTTTCTTACAATGAGCAGTTCTTC
>TRBJ1-1|TRBV9|14|-|-
CASSPHGGNTEAFF
TGTGCCAGCAGCCCTCACGGGGGGAACACTGAAGCTTTCTTT
>TRBJ2-4|TRBV6-6|15|-|TRBD1
CASSTGVGTKNIQYF
TGTGCCAGCAGTACAGGGGTTGGGACCAAAAACATTCAGTACTTC
>TRBJ1-4|TRBV29-1|14|-|-
CSVVGGVRAEKLFF
TGCAGCGTTGTCGGAGGGGTGAGGGCTGAAAAACTGTTTTTT
>TRBJ2-3|TRBV5-1|16|few|TRBD2
CASSPLAGGPGDTQYF
TGCGCCAGCAGCCCACTTGCGGGAGGGCCGGGAGATACGCAGTATTTT
>TRBJ2-3|TRBV5-4|16|once|TRBD2
CASSPPQRGLADTQYF
TGTGCCAGCAGCCCCCCCCAGCGGGGGTTGGCGGATACGCAGTATTTT
>TRBJ1-2|TRBV6-6|12|-|-
CASSQQAYGYTF
TGTGCCAGCAGCCAACAGGCTTATGGCTACACCTTC
>TRBJ1-1|TRBV11-3|15|-|TRBD1
CASSSPTGGTSEAFF
TGTGCCAGCAGCTCCCCGACAGGGGGGACTTCTGAAGCTTTCTTT
>TRBJ2-7|TRBV5-4|15|-|-
CASSLSPTGSYEQYF
TGTGCCAGCAGCCTGTCCCCAACAGGGTCGTACGAGCAGTACTTC
>TRBJ2-6|TRBV11-2|19|few|TRBD1
CASSRDGTGGFSGANVLTF
TGTGCCAGCAGCCGGGACGGGACAGGAGGATTCTCTGGGGCCAACGTCCTGACTTTC
>TRBJ2-3|TRBV7-9|14|-|-
CASSLAQGRNTQYF
TGTGCCAGCAGCTTAGCACAAGGCAGGAATACGCAGTATTTT
>TRBJ1-3|TRBV9|15|-|TRBD1
CASSVTTGGGNTIYF
TGTGCCAGCAGCGTAACCACAGGGGGTGGAAACACCATATATTTT
>TRBJ1-3|TRBV7-2|16|-|-
CASSYYHPPSGNTIYF
TGTGCCAGCAGCTACTATCACCCTCCCTCTGGAAACACCATATATTTT
>TRBJ2-5|TRBV5-1|15|-|-
CASSLGGVAAETQYF
TGCGCCAGCAGCTTGGGCGGGGTAGCGGCAGAGACCCAGTACTTC
>TRBJ2-1|TRBV11-3|17|-|-
CASSLYTLGPVRNEQFF
TGTGCCAGCAGCTTATACACACTAGGGCCGGTAAGGAATGAGCAGTTCTTC
>TRBJ1-4|TRBV7-9|14|-|-
CASSLEGVNEKLFF
TGTGCCAGCAGCTTAGAGGGGGTGAATGAAAAACTGTTTTTT
>TRBJ2-1|TRBV29-1|13|once|TRBD2
CSVVFSGPNEQFF
TGCAGCGTTGTCTTTAGCGGGCCCAATGAGCAGTTCTTC
>TRBJ1-3|TRBV28|17|-|-
CASLPTLGGATGNTIYF
TGTGCCAGCCTTCCCACCTTGGGAGGGGCTACTGGAAACACCATATATTTT
>TRBJ2-1|TRBV2|11|-|-
CASRGAWEQFF
TGTGCCAGCAGAGGGGCATGGGAGCAGTTCTTC
>TRBJ1-2|TRBV5-1|14|-|-
CASSLGGSDYGYTF
TGCGCCAGCAGCTTGGGAGGTTCGGACTATGGCTACACCTTC
>TRBJ2-7|TRBV6-5|16|-|TRBD2
CASSYAAGGSFYEQYF
TGTGCCAGCAGTTACGCGGCGGGGGGATCCTTCTACGAGCAGTACTTC
>TRBJ2-5|TRBV7-9|12|-|-
CASSLSAGTHYF
TGTGCCAGCAGCTTATCCGCGGGGACCCACTACTTC